These 21 T cell receptor beta chains originate from one sample sequenced in a study of cytomegalovirus exposure and HLA in healthy donors. Sequenced by immunoSEQ multiplex PCR; TCRdb stores in-frame clones only, minus some. The sample includes over 200,000 clones, roughly 80% of them seen just once. The sequenced sample was PBMCs. The receptors originated from a woman between 18 and 29 years old in good health and CMV-seronegative.

The CDR3 DNA follows: TGCGCCAGCAGCTTGGCCGGTGGGCGGACTAATTCACCCCTCCACTTT. This translates into CASSLAGGRTNSPLHF. The rearrangement uses TRBV5-1 and TRBJ1-6; D is unresolved. CDR3 length: 16 residues. The germline V and J ends were trimmed by 0 bases and 6 bases, with 13 bases remaining between them. Germline CDR1 reads SGHRS; CDR2 reads YFSETQ. The whole variable domain, remainder taken from reference TRBV5-1 and TRBJ1-6, is KAGVTQTPRYLIKTRGQQVTLSCSPISGHRSVSWYQQTPGQGLQFLFEYFSETQRNKGNFPGRFSGRQFSNSRSEMNVSTLELGDSALYLCASSLAGGRTNSPLHFGNGTRLTVT.

The V gene is TRBV30, the J gene TRBJ1-2; a possible D gene is TRBD1 (6 bases). CDR3 length equals 12 residues. Deletions cut 4 bases from V and 3 bases from J, with 9 bases between. In germline, CDR1 is GTSNPN, CDR2 SVGIG (reference sequence). The CDR3 reads CAWTGQHYGYTF. The CDR3 DNA reads TGTGCCTGGACTGGACAGCACTATGGCTACACCTTC.

There are a few counts of this clone. At the DNA level, this CDR3 is encoded by other sequences in the same sample as well. V and J are TRBV7-8 and TRBJ1-5; D remains ambiguous. Germline loops: CDR1 SGHVS, CDR2 FQNEAQ. The CDR3 has 12 amino acids. Trimming shortened V by 3 bases and J by 5 bases, and 5 bases separated the two germline ends. DNA for the CDR3: TGTGCCAGCAGCTTCCCAGATCAGCCCCAGCATTTT. Protein product: CASSFPDQPQHF.

This chain joins TRBV30 and TRBJ1-5, with 7 bases matching TRBD1. With 4 bases clipped from V and 7 bases from J, the junction kept 10 bases outside the gene matches. CDR1 and CDR2 (germline): GTSNPN, SVGIG (reference sequence). This CDR3 is built from 14 residues. CDR3 DNA: TGTGCCTGGACCCGCGGCCAGGGGGACCAGCCCCAGCATTTT. It specifies CAWTRGQGDQPQHF.

V gene TRBV30 combines with J gene TRBJ1-1; perhaps TRBD1 as D (6 bases). The V gene's germline CDR1 is GTSNPN and CDR2 SVGIG (reference sequence). The CDR3 has 14 residues. Trimming stripped 2 bases from V and 0 bases from J, with 10 bases between. CDR3 in DNA: TGTGCCTGGAGTCCAGGGACACTGAACACTGAAGCTTTCTTT. Translated, it gives CAWSPGTLNTEAFF.

The V call is TRBV29-1, the J call TRBJ1-1; TRBD1 matches 9 bases. The CDR3 spans 13 residues. With V trimmed by 7 bases and J by 1 base, 4 bases remained unmatched. CDR1 is SQVTM, CDR2 ANQGSEA, per germline. CDR3 region: CSARDRENTEAFF. CDR3 sequence (DNA): TGCAGCGCCCGGGACAGGGAGAACACTGAAGCTTTCTTT.

This chain connects TRBV30 to TRBJ2-7; 7 bases are a match to TRBD2. Germline loops: CDR1 GTSNPN, CDR2 SVGIG (reference sequence). This CDR3 is 15 amino acids long. V lost 2 bases, J lost 2 bases, and 9 bases stayed unmatched. The CDR3 DNA sequence: TGTGCCTGGAGTATTCAAACGGGAGGAGCCTACGAGCAGTACTTC. Translating gives CAWSIQTGGAYEQYF.

CDR3 region: CASSSRGGNTIYF. The CDR3, as DNA: TGTGCCAGCAGCTCCCGCGGGGGAAACACCATATATTTT. The chain uses TRBV2 and TRBJ1-3, with D unclear. CDR1 and CDR2 (germline): SNHLY, FYNNEI. The CDR3 length is 13 residues. The V end was cut by 6 bases, the J end by 4 bases, with 10 bases between.

V and J are TRBV27 and TRBJ1-5; a weak D match, TRBD1 (6 bases). Trimming stripped 7 bases from V and 1 base from J, with 14 bases between. The CDR3 consists of 15 residues. Germline V gene data show CDR1 as MNHEY and CDR2 as SMNVEV (reference sequence). The CDR3 sequence is CASKRTVSSNQPQHF. Here the CDR3 DNA reads TGTGCCAGCAAGAGGACAGTTTCGAGCAATCAGCCCCAGCATTTT.

This clone was counted between two and nine times. The chain combines TRBV27 with TRBJ2-2, with TRBD1 matching 8 bases. CDR1 is MNHEY, CDR2 SMNVEV, per germline (reference sequence). CDR3 length: 16 residues. V shed 4 bases and J 6 bases; nucleotides not matched to a gene: 10. Written as DNA, the CDR3 is TGTGCCAGCAGTTCCTTGGACAGGGCAGGCGCCGGGGAGCTGTTTTTT. It codes for CASSSLDRAGAGELFF.

The gene calls are TRBV6-5 and TRBJ1-2, with D possibly matching TRBD1 (6 bases). V was clipped by 7 bases and J by 7 bases, with 16 bases between them. The CDR3 runs to 13 residues. CDR1 is MNHEY and CDR2 is SVGAGI in the germline V gene. The CDR3: CASNPTGTGGYTF. The CDR3 nucleotides read TGTGCCAGCAACCCTACAGGGACCGGTGGCTACACCTTC.

The chain links TRBV6-1 to TRBJ1-6; weak D call: TRBD1 (6 bases). Trimming took 7 bases from V and 9 from J, leaving 16 bases between them. Germline CDR1 reads MNHNS; CDR2 reads SASEGT. The CDR3 is 14 amino acids. Here the CDR3 reads CASTIGGRVSPLHF. For the CDR3, the DNA is TGTGCCAGCACTATAGGGGGTAGAGTTTCACCCCTCCACTTT.

The chain links TRBV19 to TRBJ2-2; D ambiguous. Germline V gene sequence: CDR1 LNHDA, CDR2 SQIVND (reference sequence). V was pared by 5 bases and J by 8 bases, with 15 bases between. CDR3 size: 14 residues. The CDR3 DNA is TGTGCCAGTAGTCCCTCCTTAGGATCGGGGGAGCTGTTTTTT. It encodes CASSPSLGSGELFF.

This clone was counted once. V and J are TRBV5-6 and TRBJ2-3; D call uncertain. Trimming removed 0 bases from V and 4 bases from J, with 9 bases in between. Germline lookup yields CDR1 SGHDT and CDR2 YYEEEE. The CDR3 totals 14 residues. The CDR3: CASSLVVTADTQYF. The CDR3 nucleotides read TGTGCCAGCAGCTTGGTTGTCACAGCAGATACGCAGTATTTT.

This rearrangement joins TRBV5-1 to TRBJ2-7; TRBD1 matches at 9 bases. CDR3 length: 14 amino acids. V dropped 3 bases and J dropped 2; count of bases not matched to a gene: 3. Germline CDR1 is SGHRS and CDR2 is YFSETQ. The CDR3 DNA sequence: TGCGCCAGCAGCTCCCGGGACAGGGCCTACGAGCAGTACTTC. Its translation: CASSSRDRAYEQYF.

The CDR3 loop reads CASQDGNEQFF. The CDR3 DNA follows: TGTGCCTCCCAGGACGGAAATGAGCAGTTCTTC. The chain recombines TRBV9 with TRBJ2-1, with D unresolved. Germline CDR1 is SGDLS and CDR2 is YYNGEE. This CDR3 comprises 11 residues. V was pared by 10 bases and J by 7 bases, with 12 bases between.

In its sample, this clone was seen once. J is TRBJ1-1 and V is TRBV30; D gene unclear. The germline V gene has CDR1 GTSNPN and CDR2 SVGIG (reference sequence). The CDR3 totals 13 residues. Trimming pared 4 bases from V and 4 bases from J, leaving 13 bases between. CDR3 bases: TGTGCCTGGACGGCGGGGATCGGCACTGAAGCTTTCTTT. Translated, it gives CAWTAGIGTEAFF. The full variable domain, completed using reference TRBV30 and TRBJ1-1, is SQTIHQWPATLVQPVGSPLSLECTVEGTSNPNLYWYRQAAGRGLQLLFYSVGIGQISSEVPQNLSASRPQDRQFILSSKKLLLSDSGFYLCAWTAGIGTEAFFGQGTRLTVV.

This chain connects TRBV6-5 to TRBJ1-1; D is unclear. Trimming shortened V by 5 bases and J by 1 base, and 8 bases separated the two germline ends. Looked up from germline, CDR1 is MNHEY and CDR2 is SVGAGI. The CDR3 covers 13 residues. The CDR3 nucleotides are TGTGCCAGCAGTCGGGCCTCGAACACTGAAGCTTTCTTT. Its protein is CASSRASNTEAFF.

J is TRBJ1-4 and V is TRBV6-6, with no clear D. V shed 0 bases and J shed 8 bases, with 4 bases lying between them. Germline loops: CDR1 MNHNY, CDR2 SVGAGI (reference sequence). This CDR3 contains 12 residues. CDR3 in amino acids: CASSYSEEKLFF. DNA for the CDR3: TGTGCCAGCAGTTACTCGGAGGAAAAACTGTTTTTT.

This sequence joins TRBV11-2 and TRBJ2-1; D could derive from TRBD1 or TRBD2 (5 bases each). The CDR3 has 14 residues. The germline V gene has CDR1 SGHAT and CDR2 FQNNGV. V was clipped by 6 bases and J by 0 bases, with 9 bases between them. The CDR3 loop is CASSLRGSYNEQFF. CDR3 in DNA: TGTGCCAGCAGTCTGAGGGGCTCCTACAATGAGCAGTTCTTC.

This clone has more than one count but fewer than ten. The chain joins TRBV27 to TRBJ1-4; D not certain. The germline V gene encodes CDR1 MNHEY and CDR2 SMNVEV (reference sequence). Trimming cost V 8 bases and J 5 bases, with 15 bases left between them. The CDR3 contains 14 residues. Here the CDR3 DNA reads TGTGCCAGCCATGGTCCTCCTCCAAATGAAAAACTGTTTTTT. This sequence encodes CASHGPPPNEKLFF.